This T cell receptor beta chain is from a study of PD-1 blockade in mismatch repair-deficient tumors. Looking at the study overall: Patients had 12 mismatch repair-deficient cancer types and were previously treated and progressing.

Study-level findings and limits: Tumor-resident clones, often undetectable pretreatment in blood, expanded then contracted after pembrolizumab.

The V segment lost 1 base and the J segment 6 bases; nucleotides outside the gene matches: 4. This CDR3 has 15 amino acids. Germline V gene lookup returns CDR1 SGHDT and CDR2 YYEEEE. This table comes from immunoSEQ multiplex PCR, and its TCRdb copy is limited to in-frame clones, with some not included. The sample lists about 19,000 clones; around 79% were seen once. Points on this clone: Its antigen is undetermined.

All patients were mismatch repair deficient, assessed by either PCR or immunohistochemistry. TCRs were sequenced from three patients responding to pembrolizumab. The gene calls are TRBV5-6 and TRBJ2-7; 13 bases line up with TRBD2. This specimen consisted of PBMCs, obtained 52 weeks after starting pembrolizumab. This sequence was found in an adult with mismatch repair-deficient cancer. In DNA form, the CDR3 reads TGTGCCAGCAGCTTGCGGACTAGCGGGAGATCCGAGCAGTACTTC. Its translation is CASSLRTSGRSEQYF.